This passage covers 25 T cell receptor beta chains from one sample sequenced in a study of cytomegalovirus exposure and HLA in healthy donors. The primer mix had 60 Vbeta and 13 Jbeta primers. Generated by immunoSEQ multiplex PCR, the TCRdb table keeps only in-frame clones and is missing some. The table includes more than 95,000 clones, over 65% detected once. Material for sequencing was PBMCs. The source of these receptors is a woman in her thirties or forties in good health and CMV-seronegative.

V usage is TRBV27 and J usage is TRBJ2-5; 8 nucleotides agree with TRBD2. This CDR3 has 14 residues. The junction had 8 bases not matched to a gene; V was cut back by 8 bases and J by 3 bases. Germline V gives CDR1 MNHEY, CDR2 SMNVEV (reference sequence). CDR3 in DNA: TGTGCCAGCTCTCCCACTAGCGGCAAAGAGACCCAGTACTTC. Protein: CASSPTSGKETQYF.

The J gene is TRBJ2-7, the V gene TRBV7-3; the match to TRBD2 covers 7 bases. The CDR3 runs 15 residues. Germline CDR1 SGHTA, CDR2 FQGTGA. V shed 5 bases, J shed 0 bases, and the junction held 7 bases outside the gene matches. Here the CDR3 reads CASSPSGASSYEQYF. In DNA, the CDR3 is TGTGCCAGCAGCCCCAGCGGGGCCAGCTCCTACGAGCAGTACTTC.

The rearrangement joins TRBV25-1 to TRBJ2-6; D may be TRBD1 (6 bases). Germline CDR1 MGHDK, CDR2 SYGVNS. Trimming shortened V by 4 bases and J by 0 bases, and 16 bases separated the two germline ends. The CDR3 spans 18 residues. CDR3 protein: CASSALTGRGSGANVLTF. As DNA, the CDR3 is TGTGCCAGCAGTGCGCTAACAGGGAGAGGCTCTGGGGCCAACGTCCTGACTTTC.

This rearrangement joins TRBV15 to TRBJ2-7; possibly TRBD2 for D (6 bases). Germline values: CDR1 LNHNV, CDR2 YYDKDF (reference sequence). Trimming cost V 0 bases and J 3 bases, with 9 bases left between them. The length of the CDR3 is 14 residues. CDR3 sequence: CATSRDLGGYEQYF. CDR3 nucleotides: TGTGCCACCAGCAGAGATCTGGGGGGCTACGAGCAGTACTTC.

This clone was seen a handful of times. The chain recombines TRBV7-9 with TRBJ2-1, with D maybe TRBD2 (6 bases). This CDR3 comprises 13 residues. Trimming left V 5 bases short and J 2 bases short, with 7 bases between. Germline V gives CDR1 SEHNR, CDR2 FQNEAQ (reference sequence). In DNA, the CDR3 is TGTGCCAGCAGCACGGGGGCCTACAATGAGCAGTTCTTC. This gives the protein CASSTGAYNEQFF.

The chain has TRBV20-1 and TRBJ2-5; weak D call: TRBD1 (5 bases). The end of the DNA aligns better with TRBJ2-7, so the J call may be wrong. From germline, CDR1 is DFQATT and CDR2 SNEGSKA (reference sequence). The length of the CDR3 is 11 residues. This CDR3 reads CRVTRDYEQYF. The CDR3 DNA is TGCAGGGTCACCAGGGACTACGAGCAGTACTTC.

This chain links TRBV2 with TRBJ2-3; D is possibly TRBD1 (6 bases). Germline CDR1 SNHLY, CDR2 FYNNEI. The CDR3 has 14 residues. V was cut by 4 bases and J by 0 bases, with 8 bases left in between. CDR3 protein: CASSVTGSTDTQYF. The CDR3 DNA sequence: TGTGCCAGCAGTGTGACAGGCAGCACAGATACGCAGTATTTT.

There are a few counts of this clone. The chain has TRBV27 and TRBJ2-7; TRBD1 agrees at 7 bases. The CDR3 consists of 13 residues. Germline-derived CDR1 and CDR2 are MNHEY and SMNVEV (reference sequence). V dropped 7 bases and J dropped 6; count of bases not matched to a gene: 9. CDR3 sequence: CASKSLTGSEQYF. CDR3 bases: TGTGCCAGCAAGTCCTTGACAGGGAGCGAGCAGTACTTC.

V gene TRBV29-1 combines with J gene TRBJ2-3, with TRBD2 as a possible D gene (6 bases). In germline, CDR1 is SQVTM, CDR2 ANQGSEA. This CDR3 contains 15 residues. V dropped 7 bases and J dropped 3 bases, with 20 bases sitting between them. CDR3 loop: CSGGLRAVGTDTQYF. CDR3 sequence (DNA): TGCAGCGGTGGACTACGTGCAGTGGGGACAGATACGCAGTATTTT.

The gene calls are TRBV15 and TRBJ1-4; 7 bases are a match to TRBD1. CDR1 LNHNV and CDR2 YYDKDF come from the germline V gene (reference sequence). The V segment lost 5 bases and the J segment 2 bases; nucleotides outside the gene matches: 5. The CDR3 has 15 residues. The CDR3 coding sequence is TGTGCCACCAGCGCAAACAGGGGCACTAATGAAAAACTGTTTTTT. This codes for CATSANRGTNEKLFF.

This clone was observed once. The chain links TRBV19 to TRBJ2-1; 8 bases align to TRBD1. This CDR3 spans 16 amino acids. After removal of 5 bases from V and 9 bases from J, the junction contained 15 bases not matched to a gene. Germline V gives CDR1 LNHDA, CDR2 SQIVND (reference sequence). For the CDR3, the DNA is TGTGCCAGTAGTCCTGCCGGACAGGGATCCCCCAGTGAGCAGTTCTTC. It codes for CASSPAGQGSPSEQFF.

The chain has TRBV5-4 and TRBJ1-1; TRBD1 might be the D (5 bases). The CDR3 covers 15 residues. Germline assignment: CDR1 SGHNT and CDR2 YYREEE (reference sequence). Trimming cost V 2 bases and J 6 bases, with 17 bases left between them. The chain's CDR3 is CASSFVGAFGAEAFF. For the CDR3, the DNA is TGTGCCAGCAGCTTTGTAGGGGCGTTCGGCGCTGAAGCTTTCTTT.

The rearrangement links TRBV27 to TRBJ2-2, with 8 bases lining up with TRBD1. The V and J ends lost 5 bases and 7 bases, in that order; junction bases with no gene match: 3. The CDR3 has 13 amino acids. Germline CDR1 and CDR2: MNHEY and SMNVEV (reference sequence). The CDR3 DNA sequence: TGTGCCAGCAGTGGGACAGGTCACGGGGAGCTGTTTTTT. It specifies CASSGTGHGELFF.

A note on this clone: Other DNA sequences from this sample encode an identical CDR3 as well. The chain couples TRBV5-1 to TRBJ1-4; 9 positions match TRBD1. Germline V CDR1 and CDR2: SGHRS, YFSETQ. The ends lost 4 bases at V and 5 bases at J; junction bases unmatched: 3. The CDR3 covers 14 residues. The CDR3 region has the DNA TGCGCCAGCAGCCTAGGACAGGGGAATGAAAAACTGTTTTTT. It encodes CASSLGQGNEKLFF.

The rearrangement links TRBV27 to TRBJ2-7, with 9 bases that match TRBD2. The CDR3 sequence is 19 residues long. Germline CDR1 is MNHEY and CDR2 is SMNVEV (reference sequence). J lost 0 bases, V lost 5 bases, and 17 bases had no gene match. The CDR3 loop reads CASSPITLAGEGFSYEQYF. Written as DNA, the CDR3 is TGTGCCAGCAGTCCCATAACGTTAGCGGGAGAGGGGTTCTCCTACGAGCAGTACTTC.

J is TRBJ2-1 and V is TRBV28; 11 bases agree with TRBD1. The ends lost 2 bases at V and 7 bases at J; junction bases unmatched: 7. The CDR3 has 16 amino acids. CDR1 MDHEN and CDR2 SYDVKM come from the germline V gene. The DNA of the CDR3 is TGTGCCAGCAGTTTAGGGGGGACAGGGGGTCGGAATGAGCAGTTCTTC. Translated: CASSLGGTGGRNEQFF.

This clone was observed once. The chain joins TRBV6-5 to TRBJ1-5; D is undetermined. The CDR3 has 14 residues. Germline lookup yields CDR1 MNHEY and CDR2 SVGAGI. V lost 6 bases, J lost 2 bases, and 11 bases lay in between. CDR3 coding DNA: TGTGCCAGCAGGGGAGGGTCGGGCAATCAGCCCCAGCATTTT. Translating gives CASRGGSGNQPQHF.

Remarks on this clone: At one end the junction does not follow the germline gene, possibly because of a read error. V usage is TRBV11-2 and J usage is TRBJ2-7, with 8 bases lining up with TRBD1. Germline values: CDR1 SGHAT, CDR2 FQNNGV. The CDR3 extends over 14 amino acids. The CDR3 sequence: CASSWVVTGGQMHF. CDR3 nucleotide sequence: TGTGCCAGCAGCTGGGTTGTCACAGGGGGACAAATGCACTTC. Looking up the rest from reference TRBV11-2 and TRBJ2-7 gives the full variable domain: EAGVAQSPRYKIIEKRQSVAFWCNPISGHATLYWYQQILGQGPKLLIQFQNNGVVDDSQLPKDRFSAERLKGVDSTLKIQPAKLEDSAVYLCASSWVVTGGQMHFGPGTRLTVT.

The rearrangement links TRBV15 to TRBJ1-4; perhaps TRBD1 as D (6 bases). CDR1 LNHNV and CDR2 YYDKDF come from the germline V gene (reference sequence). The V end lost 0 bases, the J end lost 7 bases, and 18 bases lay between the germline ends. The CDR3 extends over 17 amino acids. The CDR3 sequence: CATSRDDVSGAGEKLFF. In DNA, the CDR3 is TGTGCCACCAGCAGAGATGACGTGTCAGGGGCTGGTGAAAAACTGTTTTTT.

Written as DNA, the CDR3 is TGTGCCAGTAGTGACAGAGCGAACACTGAAGCTTTCTTT. Protein sequence: CASSDRANTEAFF. The chain couples TRBV19 to TRBJ1-1; D is possibly TRBD1 (5 bases). Trimming took 5 bases from V and 1 from J, leaving 8 bases between them. From germline, CDR1 is LNHDA and CDR2 SQIVND (reference sequence). CDR3 length: 13 amino acids.

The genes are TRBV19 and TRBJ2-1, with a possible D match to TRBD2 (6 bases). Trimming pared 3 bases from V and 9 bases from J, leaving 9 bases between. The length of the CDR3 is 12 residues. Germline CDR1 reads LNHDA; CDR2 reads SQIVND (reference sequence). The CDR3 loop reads CASSIGGSEQFF. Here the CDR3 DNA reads TGTGCCAGTAGTATTGGAGGGAGTGAGCAGTTCTTC.

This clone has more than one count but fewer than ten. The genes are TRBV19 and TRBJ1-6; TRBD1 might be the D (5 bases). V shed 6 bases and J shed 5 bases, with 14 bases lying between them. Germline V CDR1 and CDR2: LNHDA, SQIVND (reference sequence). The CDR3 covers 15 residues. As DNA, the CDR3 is TGTGCCAGTAGCCCCGGGACTGACGATAATTCACCCCTCCACTTT. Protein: CASSPGTDDNSPLHF.

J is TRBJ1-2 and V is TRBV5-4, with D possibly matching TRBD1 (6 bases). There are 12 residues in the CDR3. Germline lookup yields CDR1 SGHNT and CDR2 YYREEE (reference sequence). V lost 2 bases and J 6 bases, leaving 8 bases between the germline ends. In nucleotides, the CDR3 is TGTGCCAGCAGCTTTTCAGGGGATGGCTACACCTTC. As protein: CASSFSGDGYTF.

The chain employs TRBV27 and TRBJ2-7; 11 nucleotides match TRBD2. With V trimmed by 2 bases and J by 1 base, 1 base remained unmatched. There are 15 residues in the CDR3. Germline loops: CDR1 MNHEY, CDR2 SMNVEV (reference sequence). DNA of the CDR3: TGTGCCAGCAGTTTAGCTAGCGGGGGGTCCTACGAGCAGTACTTC. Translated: CASSLASGGSYEQYF.

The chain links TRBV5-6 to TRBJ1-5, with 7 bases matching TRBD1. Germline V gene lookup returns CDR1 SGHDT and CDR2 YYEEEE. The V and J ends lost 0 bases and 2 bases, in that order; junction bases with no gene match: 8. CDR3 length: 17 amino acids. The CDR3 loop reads CASSLAGTAFRNQPQHF. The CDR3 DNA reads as TGTGCCAGCAGCTTGGCCGGGACAGCTTTTCGCAATCAGCCCCAGCATTTT.